The present entry profiles one T cell receptor beta chain with its context. Some clones are missing from TCRdb's copy, which holds only in-frame ones; the method was immunoSEQ multiplex PCR. The sample shows 350,000 or so clones, about 90% of them seen only once. The data were taken from a study of blood T cell repertoires in COVID-19. Deletions cut 0 bases from V and 7 bases from J, with 16 bases between. CDR1 and CDR2 (germline): SGHRS, YFSETQ. There are 16 residues in the CDR3. Recruits, aged roughly 18 to 95 years, lived in 24 US areas. This chain links TRBV5-1 with TRBJ1-4; the D gene is possibly TRBD1 (6 bases). This TCR was recovered from a woman between 25 and 40 years old who had been exposed to COVID-19. Sequencing used PBMCs or T cells enriched from blood (not recorded which). For the CDR3, the DNA is TGCGCCAGCAGCTTGGTGGGCCCAGGGGTTGGTGAAAAACTGTTTTTT. Its protein product is CASSLVGPGVGEKLFF.